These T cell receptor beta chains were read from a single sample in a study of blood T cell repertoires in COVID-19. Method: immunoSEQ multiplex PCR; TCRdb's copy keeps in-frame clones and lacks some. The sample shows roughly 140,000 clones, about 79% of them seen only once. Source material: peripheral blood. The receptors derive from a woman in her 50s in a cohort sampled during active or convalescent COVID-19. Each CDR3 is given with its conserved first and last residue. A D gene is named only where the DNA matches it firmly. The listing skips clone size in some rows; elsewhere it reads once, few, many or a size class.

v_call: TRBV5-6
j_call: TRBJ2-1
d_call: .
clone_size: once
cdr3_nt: TGTGCCAGCAGCCTCTCCGAGGGCAGCTATTACAATGAGCAGTTCTTC
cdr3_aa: CASSLSEGSYYNEQFF

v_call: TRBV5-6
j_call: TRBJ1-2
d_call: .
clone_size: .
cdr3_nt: TGTGCCAGCAACAAAGGACAGCACCCTAACTATGGCTACACCTTC
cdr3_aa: CASNKGQHPNYGYTF

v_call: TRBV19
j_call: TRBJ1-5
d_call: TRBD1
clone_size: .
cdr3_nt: TGTGCCAGTAGCCTCAGGGGGTTCAATCAGCCCCAGCATTTT
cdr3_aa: CASSLRGFNQPQHF

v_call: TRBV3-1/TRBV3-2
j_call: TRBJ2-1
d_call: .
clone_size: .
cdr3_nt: TGTGCCAGCAGGCCTCGGAGCTCCTACAATGAGCAGTTCTTC
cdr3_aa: CASRPRSSYNEQFF

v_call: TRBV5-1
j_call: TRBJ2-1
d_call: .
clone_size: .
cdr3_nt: TGCGCCAGCAGCTTTGGGGGGTTTGGCGATGAGCAGTTCTTC
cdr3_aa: CASSFGGFGDEQFF

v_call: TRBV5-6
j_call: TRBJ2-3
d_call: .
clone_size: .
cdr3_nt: TGTGCCAGCAGCTTGGGTTCAGCGGGCACAGATACGCAGTATTTT
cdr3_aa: CASSLGSAGTDTQYF

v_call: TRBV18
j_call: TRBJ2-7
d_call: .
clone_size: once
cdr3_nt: TGTGCCAGCTCACCACGGCGGGGCGAGCAGTACTTC
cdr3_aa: CASSPRRGEQYF

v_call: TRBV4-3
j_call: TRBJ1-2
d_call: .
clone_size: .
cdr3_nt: TGCGCCAGCAGCCAAGATATGGCGGCAAACTATGGCTACACCTTC
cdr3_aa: CASSQDMAANYGYTF

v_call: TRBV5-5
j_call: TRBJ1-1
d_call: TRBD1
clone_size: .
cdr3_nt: TGTGCCAGCAGCTTGACCGGACAGGGGGCGGCTTTCTTT
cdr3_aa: CASSLTGQGAAFF

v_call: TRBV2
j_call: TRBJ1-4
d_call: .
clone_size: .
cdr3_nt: TGTGCCAGCATGGGGCGACCTGCAACTAATGAAAAACTGTTTTTT
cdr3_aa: CASMGRPATNEKLFF

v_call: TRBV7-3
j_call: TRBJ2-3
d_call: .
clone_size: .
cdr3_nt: TGTGCCAGCAGCAACCCTAGAACGTCGGGCACAGATACGCAGTATTTT
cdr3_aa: CASSNPRTSGTDTQYF

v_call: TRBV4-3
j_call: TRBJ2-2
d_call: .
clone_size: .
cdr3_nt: TGCGCCAGCAGCCAGAGTAGGGACACTTTCACCGGGGAGCTGTTTTTT
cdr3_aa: CASSQSRDTFTGELFF

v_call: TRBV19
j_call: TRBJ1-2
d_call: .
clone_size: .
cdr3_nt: TGTGCCAGTAGTATTACTAACCTATTCCAGAGAACTAACTATGGCTACACCTTC
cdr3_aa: CASSITNLFQRTNYGYTF

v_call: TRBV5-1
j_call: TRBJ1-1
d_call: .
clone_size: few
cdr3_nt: TGCGCCAGCAGACGGACAGTGATAATGAACACTGAAGCTTTCTTT
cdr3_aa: CASRRTVIMNTEAFF

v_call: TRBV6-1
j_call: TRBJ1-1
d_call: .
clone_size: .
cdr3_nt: TGTGCCAGCAGTGAAGCCAGGAACACTGAAGCTTTCTTT
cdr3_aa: CASSEARNTEAFF

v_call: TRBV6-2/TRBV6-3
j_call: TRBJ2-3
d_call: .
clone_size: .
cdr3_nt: TGTGCCAGCAGTTACTCCCCAAGGCGCGCGGCAGGGGTCATCCGCACAGATACGCAGTATTTT
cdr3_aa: CASSYSPRRAAGVIRTDTQYF

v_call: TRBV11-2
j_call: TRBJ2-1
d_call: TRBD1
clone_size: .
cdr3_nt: TGTGCCAGCAGCCCAGGTGCCGGGACAGGGCTGATCTATGAGCAGTTCTTC
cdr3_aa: CASSPGAGTGLIYEQFF

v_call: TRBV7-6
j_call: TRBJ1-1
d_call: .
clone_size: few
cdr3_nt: TGTGCCAGCAGCTTAGTAACAGGCCCTCCGGACACTGAAGCTTTCTTT
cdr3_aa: CASSLVTGPPDTEAFF

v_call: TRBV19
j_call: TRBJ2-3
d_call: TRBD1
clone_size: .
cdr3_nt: TGTGCCAGTAGTAGTTTCGGCCAGGGGGCAGATACGCAGTATTTT
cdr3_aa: CASSSFGQGADTQYF

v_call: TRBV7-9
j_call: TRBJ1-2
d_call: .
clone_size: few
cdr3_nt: TGTGCCAGCAGCCATGACTTTCCCTATGGCTACACCTTC
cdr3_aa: CASSHDFPYGYTF

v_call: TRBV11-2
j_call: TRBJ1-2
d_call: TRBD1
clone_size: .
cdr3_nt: TGTGCCAGCAGCAGAGACAGGGCAGAAGGCTACACCTTC
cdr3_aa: CASSRDRAEGYTF

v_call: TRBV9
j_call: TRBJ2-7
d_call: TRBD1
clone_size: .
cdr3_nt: TGTGCCAGCAGCGTAGCAAACAGGGGGAACGAGCAGTACTTC
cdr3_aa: CASSVANRGNEQYF

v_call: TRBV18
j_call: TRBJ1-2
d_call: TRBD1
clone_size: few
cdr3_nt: TGTGCCAGCTCAGGGGACAGGGCTGGCTACACCTTC
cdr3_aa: CASSGDRAGYTF

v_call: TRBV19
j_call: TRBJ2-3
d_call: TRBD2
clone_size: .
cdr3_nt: TGTGCCAGTAGTATAGCAGGCCCAGGCGCCTCCAGCGGGGATATCACAGATACGCAGTATTTT
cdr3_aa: CASSIAGPGASSGDITDTQYF

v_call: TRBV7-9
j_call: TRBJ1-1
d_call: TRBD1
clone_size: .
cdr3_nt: TGTGCCAGCAGCTTAGGGGCAGGGGGCTATAACACTGAAGCTTTCTTT
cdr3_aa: CASSLGAGGYNTEAFF

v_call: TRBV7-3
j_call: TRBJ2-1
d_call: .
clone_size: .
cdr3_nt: TGTGCCAGCAGCACCGACGGACTGGATGAGCAGTTCTTC
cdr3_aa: CASSTDGLDEQFF

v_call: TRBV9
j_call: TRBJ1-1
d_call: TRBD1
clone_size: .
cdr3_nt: TGTGCCAGCAGCGTAGGTGGGACAGGGGGCTTCATGAACACTGAAGCTTTCTTT
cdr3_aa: CASSVGGTGGFMNTEAFF

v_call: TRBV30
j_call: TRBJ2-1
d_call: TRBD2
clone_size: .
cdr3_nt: TGTGCCTGGAGTAGACTAGCGGGGGGGCCGTACGGGTTCTTC
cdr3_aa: CAWSRLAGGPYGFF

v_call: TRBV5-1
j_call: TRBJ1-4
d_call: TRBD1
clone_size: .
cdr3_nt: TGCGCCAGCAGCTGGACAGGGGCAGATGAAAAACTGTTTTTT
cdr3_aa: CASSWTGADEKLFF

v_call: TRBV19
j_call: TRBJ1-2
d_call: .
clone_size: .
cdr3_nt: TGTGCCAGTAGTATGGCGGCAGCTCGGGTCTATGGCTACACCTTC
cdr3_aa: CASSMAAARVYGYTF

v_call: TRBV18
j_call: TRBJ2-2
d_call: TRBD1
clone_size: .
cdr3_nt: TGTGCCAGCTCACCACTGACAGGGCAAGTCACCGGGGAGCTGTTTTTT
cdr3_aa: CASSPLTGQVTGELFF

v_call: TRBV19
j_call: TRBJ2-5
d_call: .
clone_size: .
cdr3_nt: TGTGCCAGTAGTATTTCGGAGACCCAGTACTTC
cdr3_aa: CASSISETQYF

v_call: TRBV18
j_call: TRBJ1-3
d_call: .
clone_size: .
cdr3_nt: TGTGCCAGCTCACCCCCGGGGGGGAGCTCTGGAAACACCATATATTTT
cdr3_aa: CASSPPGGSSGNTIYF

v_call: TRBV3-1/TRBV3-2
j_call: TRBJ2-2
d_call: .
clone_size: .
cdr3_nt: TGTGCCAGCAGCCAAGATTGGGGGGAGAACACCGGGGAGCTGTTTTTT
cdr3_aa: CASSQDWGENTGELFF

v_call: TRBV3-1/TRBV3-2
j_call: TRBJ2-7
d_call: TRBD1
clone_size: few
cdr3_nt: TGTGCCAGCAGCCAAGCCACAGGGGGTCTTCCCGGGTACTTC
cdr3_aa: CASSQATGGLPGYF

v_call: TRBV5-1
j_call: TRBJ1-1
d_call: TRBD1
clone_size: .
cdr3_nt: TGCGCCAGCAGCTTGGGGGACAGGGTGGTGACTGAAGCTTTCTTT
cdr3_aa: CASSLGDRVVTEAFF

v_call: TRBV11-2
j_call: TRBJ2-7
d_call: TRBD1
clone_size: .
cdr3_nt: TGTGCCAGCAGCTCCGGGGCAGGGGGTACCTACGAGCAGTACTTC
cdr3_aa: CASSSGAGGTYEQYF

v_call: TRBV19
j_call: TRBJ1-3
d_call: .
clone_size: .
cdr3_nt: TGTGCCAGTAGTCCAGATTACTCTGGAAACACCATATATTTT
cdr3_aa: CASSPDYSGNTIYF